Following are 13 T cell receptor beta chains from one sample sequenced in a study of shared clonotypes between healthy human individuals. The naive CD8 fraction comprised CD45RO-negative cells positively selected for CCR7 and excluded terminally differentiated effector memory CD45RA+ cells. TCRdb's table, derived via immunoSEQ multiplex PCR, lists solely in-frame clones and lacks some. The sample has 1.5 million to 2.5 million clones, approximately 95% seen once. Material: naive CD8+ T cells sorted from blood. These receptors all stem from a man between 18 and 29 years old in good health.

V and J are TRBV27 and TRBJ1-1; D is perhaps TRBD1 (5 bases). The CDR3 loop spans 12 amino acids. Trimming removed 8 bases at V and 6 bases at J, with 13 bases between. The germline V gene has CDR1 MNHEY and CDR2 SMNVEV (reference sequence). The CDR3 protein is CASRGGVAEAFF. For the CDR3, the DNA is TGTGCCAGCCGGGGCGGGGTGGCTGAAGCTTTCTTT.

This rearrangement joins TRBV7-9 to TRBJ2-7; D is possibly TRBD1 (6 bases). Trimming shortened V by 3 bases and J by 3 bases, and 9 bases separated the two germline ends. The V gene's germline CDR1 is SEHNR and CDR2 FQNEAQ (reference sequence). The CDR3 runs 13 residues. CDR3 nucleotides: TGTGCCAGCAGCTTCCGGACAGTCTACGAGCAGTACTTC. It encodes CASSFRTVYEQYF.

In this sample, this clone turned up once. This chain joins TRBV28 and TRBJ2-6, with TRBD2 identical over 7 bases. Germline V lookup: CDR1 MDHEN, CDR2 SYDVKM. The CDR3 runs 16 residues. CDR3 region: CGAHSRGDSGANVLTF. The CDR3 nucleotides read TGTGGGGCCCACAGCCGGGGGGACTCTGGGGCCAACGTCCTGACTTTC.

The rearrangement links TRBV10-2 to TRBJ1-1, with 10 bases that match TRBD1. CDR3 length: 15 amino acids. The junction had 4 bases not matched to a gene; V was cut back by 1 base and J by 5 bases. Germline CDR1 WSHSY, CDR2 SAAADI. CDR3 sequence reads: CASSEWDRGGTEAFF. In DNA form, the CDR3 reads TGCGCCAGCAGTGAGTGGGACAGGGGAGGGACTGAAGCTTTCTTT.

Comments on this clone: The sample has other DNA sequences that encode this CDR3 too. This chain connects TRBV14 to TRBJ2-7; no clear D. There are 13 residues in the CDR3. Germline V CDR1 and CDR2: SGHDN, FVKESK. V gave up 0 bases and J gave up 2 bases, with 5 bases separating them. For the CDR3, the DNA is TGTGCCAGCAGCCAAGAAGGCGCCTACGAGCAGTACTTC. Translating gives CASSQEGAYEQYF.

This chain uses TRBV4-3 with TRBJ2-1; TRBD2 matches at 8 bases. CDR3 length: 17 amino acids. Germline CDR1 reads LGHNA; CDR2 reads YSLEER. The V and J ends lost 4 bases and 1 base, in that order; junction bases with no gene match: 9. The CDR3 sequence is CASSLSRAGASYNEQFF. DNA for the CDR3: TGCGCCAGCAGCCTTTCCCGAGCGGGGGCATCCTACAATGAGCAGTTCTTC.

V gene TRBV5-1 combines with J gene TRBJ1-2; D ambiguous. This CDR3 is 13 amino acids long. The germline V gene has CDR1 SGHRS and CDR2 YFSETQ. With 8 bases removed from V and 0 bases from J, the gap between germline ends came to 11 bases. The CDR3 reads CARWWFPNYGYTF. CDR3 in DNA: TGCGCCAGGTGGTGGTTTCCTAACTATGGCTACACCTTC.

The chain has TRBV7-8 and TRBJ1-2, with 8 bases lining up with TRBD1. Germline CDR1 SGHVS, CDR2 FQNEAQ. This CDR3 has 16 residues. J was trimmed by 8 bases and V by 1 base; bases with no gene match: 12. The CDR3 region is CASSLETPGQVVGYTF. CDR3 sequence (DNA): TGTGCCAGCAGCTTAGAGACCCCGGGACAGGTTGTAGGCTACACCTTC. The entire variable domain, with the rest obtained from reference TRBV7-8 and TRBJ1-2, is as follows: GAGVSQSPRYKVAKRGQDVALRCDPISGHVSLFWYQQALGQGPEFLTYFQNEAQLDKSGLPSDRFFAERPEGSVSTLKIQRTQQEDSAVYLCASSLETPGQVVGYTFGSGTRLTVV.

V usage is TRBV13 and J usage is TRBJ2-7, with 8 bases aligning to TRBD1. CDR1 is PRHDT and CDR2 is FYEKMQ in the germline V gene (reference sequence). There are 15 residues in the CDR3. V shed 3 bases and J 4 bases; nucleotides not matched to a gene: 8. Written as DNA, the CDR3 is TGTGCCAGCAGCTTCAGGGGGCAGAACCGTTACGAGCAGTACTTC. Its translation: CASSFRGQNRYEQYF.

The rearrangement uses TRBV4-1 and TRBJ2-7, with a possible D match to TRBD1 (5 bases). V lost 0 bases and J 0 bases, leaving 6 bases between the germline ends. This CDR3 contains 14 residues. Germline CDR1 reads MGHRA; CDR2 reads YSYEKL. CDR3 loop: CASSQETVSYEQYF. The CDR3 region has the DNA TGCGCCAGCAGCCAAGAGACAGTCTCCTACGAGCAGTACTTC.

Note on this clone: A much larger clonotype is one base distant, so this may be a read error. This specimen includes other DNA sequences encoding the same CDR3. The V and J genes are TRBV5-6 and TRBJ1-1; D may be TRBD1 (6 bases). CDR3 length equals 13 residues. V lost 2 bases to trimming and J lost 4 bases, with 9 bases between them. CDR1 and CDR2 (germline): SGHDT, YYEEEE. DNA of the CDR3: TGTGCCAGCAGCTTCTGGGGGGCCACTGAAGCTTTCTTT. Translating gives CASSFWGATEAFF. The full variable domain, rest sourced from reference TRBV5-6 and TRBJ1-1, is DAGVTQSPTHLIKTRGQQVTLRCSPKSGHDTVSWYQQALGQGPQFIFQYYEEEERQRGNFPDRFSGHQFPNYSSELNVNALLLGDSALYLCASSFWGATEAFFGQGTRLTVV.

In its sample, this clone was seen once. The chain carries TRBV27 and TRBJ2-7, with 9 nucleotides matching TRBD1. This CDR3 contains 14 residues. Germline CDR1 reads MNHEY; CDR2 reads SMNVEV (reference sequence). V was clipped by 5 bases and J by 3 bases; unmatched bases: 5. CDR3 nucleotide sequence: TGTGCCAGCAGTATACAGGGGGCCGACTACGAGCAGTACTTC. This sequence encodes CASSIQGADYEQYF.

The chain carries TRBV7-9 and TRBJ2-5; 8 bases agree with TRBD2. Germline-derived CDR1 and CDR2 are SEHNR and FQNEAQ (reference sequence). CDR3 length equals 15 residues. Unmatched junction bases numbered 8, after V lost 3 bases and J lost 5 bases. The CDR3 DNA reads TGTGCCAGCAGCTTGGTGGTAGCGGGAATGGAGACCCAGTACTTC. Protein sequence: CASSLVVAGMETQYF.